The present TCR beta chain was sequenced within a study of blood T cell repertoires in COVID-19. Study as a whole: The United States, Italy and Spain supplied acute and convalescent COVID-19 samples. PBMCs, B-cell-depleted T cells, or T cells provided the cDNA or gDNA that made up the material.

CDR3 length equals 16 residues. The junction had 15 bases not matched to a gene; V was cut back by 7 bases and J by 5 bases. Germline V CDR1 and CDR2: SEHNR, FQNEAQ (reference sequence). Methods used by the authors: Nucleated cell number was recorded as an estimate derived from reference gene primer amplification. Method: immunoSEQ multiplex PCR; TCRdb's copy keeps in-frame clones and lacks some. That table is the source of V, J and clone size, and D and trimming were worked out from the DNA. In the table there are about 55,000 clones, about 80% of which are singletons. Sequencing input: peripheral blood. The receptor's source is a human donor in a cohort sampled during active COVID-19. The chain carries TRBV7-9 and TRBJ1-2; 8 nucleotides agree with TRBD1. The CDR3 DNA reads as TGTGCCAGCACAGACTGGACAGGGACTCAAAAATATGGCTACACCTTC. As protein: CASTDWTGTQKYGYTF.